This passage covers 9 T cell receptor beta chains from one sample sequenced in a study of human T cells and chemical hapten exposure (dated by TCRdb to the early 2020s). Unfractionated whole blood was collected in Tempus Blood RNA tubes, and total RNA was extracted from that blood. The library was built by means of 5' RACE. These reads were obtained on an Illumina MiSeq. TCRdb handled the public reads itself, with Q25 trimming in fastp and clone calling in MiXCR, and kept productive beta chains. Every distinct CDR3 protein forms one entry, paired with its most common genes and DNA. Counted in this sample were 65,000 to 95,000 distinct CDR3 sequences; more than 7.5% of them appeared once. The ten largest clones represent 2% to 2.5% of the sample. All receptors come from a male donor in good health.

This clonotype was recorded many times. The rearrangement links TRBV10-3 to TRBJ2-1; 8 bases match TRBD1. The length of the CDR3 is 16 residues. Looked up from germline, CDR1 is ENHRY and CDR2 is SYGVKD. V shed 0 bases and J 3 bases; nucleotides not matched to a gene: 4. CDR3 protein: CAISESTGGFYNEQFF. The CDR3 nucleotides are TGTGCCATCAGTGAGTCCACAGGGGGGTTCTACAATGAGCAGTTCTTC.

This clonotype was recorded many times. V and J are TRBV27 and TRBJ1-6; the D gene is possibly TRBD1 (5 bases). Trimming stripped 5 bases from V and 9 bases from J, with 17 bases between. There are 15 residues in the CDR3. CDR1 and CDR2 from the germline V gene are MNHEY and SMNVEV (reference sequence). CDR3 coding DNA: TGTGCCAGCAGTCTCGGGACCCCCGGCGCTTCACCCCTCCACTTT. As protein: CASSLGTPGASPLHF.

As concerns this clonotype: Since a much larger clone is just one base distant, this may be a read error. V is TRBV6-5 and J is TRBJ1-1; weak D call: TRBD1 (5 bases). CDR3 length equals 14 residues. Germline CDR1 MNHEY, CDR2 SVGAGI. The CDR3 reads CVSTRTRVGTEAFF. The CDR3 coding sequence is TGTGTCAGCACCCGGACACGGGTCGGAACTGAAGCTTTCTTT.

This clonotype was counted only a few times. The chain couples TRBV6-5 to TRBJ1-6; no definite D call. Germline V lookup: CDR1 MNHEY, CDR2 SVGAGI. The germline V and J ends were trimmed by 1 base and 9 bases, with 13 bases remaining between them. The CDR3 has 15 amino acids. The CDR3, as DNA: TGTGCCAGCAGTTACTTAAGTGCCTGGGGTTCACCCCTCCACTTT. Translation: CASSYLSAWGSPLHF.

Many counts were recorded for this clonotype. The V gene is TRBV2, the J gene TRBJ2-3; tentative D call: TRBD1 (5 bases). From germline, CDR1 is SNHLY and CDR2 FYNNEI. Between the trimmed V and J ends, which lost 1 base and 2 bases, there was a span of 7 bases. The CDR3 covers 14 residues. The CDR3 loop reads CASSEGQNTDTQYF. The CDR3 nucleotides read TGTGCCAGCAGTGAAGGACAGAACACAGATACGCAGTATTTT.

In DNA form, the CDR3 reads TGTGCCACCAGTGAAGGGACTAACCGGCAAGAGACCCAGTACTTC. Protein sequence: CATSEGTNRQETQYF. The rearrangement uses TRBV24-1 and TRBJ2-5, with 7 bases aligning to TRBD2. The CDR3 is 15 amino acids. Germline trimming cut 4 bases from V and 2 bases from J; bases unmatched to any gene: 6. Germline V gene sequence: CDR1 KGHDR, CDR2 SFDVKD.

The chain joins TRBV29-1 to TRBJ1-2, with TRBD1 as a possible D gene (6 bases). Germline loops: CDR1 SQVTM, CDR2 ANQGSEA. The V end lost 7 bases, the J end lost 4 bases, and 19 bases lay between the germline ends. The CDR3 is 14 residues long. In nucleotides, the CDR3 is TGCAGCGCCATGAGACCGGGGGCCTCCTATGGCTACACCTTC. Its translation is CSAMRPGASYGYTF.

The chain has TRBV15 and TRBJ1-4; no firm D call. In germline, CDR1 is LNHNV, CDR2 YYDKDF (reference sequence). V lost 5 bases and J 4 bases, leaving 11 bases between the germline ends. The CDR3 is 14 residues long. Here the CDR3 DNA reads TGTGCCACCAGCGGGAGACGGGGTAATGAAAAACTGTTTTTT. Amino acid sequence: CATSGRRGNEKLFF.

At least ten counts were recorded for this clonotype. This chain uses TRBV5-1 with TRBJ1-3; D ambiguous. From germline, CDR1 is SGHRS and CDR2 YFSETQ. V was trimmed by 1 base and J by 0 bases, leaving 14 bases between them. This CDR3 comprises 17 residues. Here the CDR3 DNA reads TGCGCCAGCAGCTTGACCGGCCAGCGGACCTCTGGAAACACCATATATTTT. Amino acids: CASSLTGQRTSGNTIYF. Variable domain in full (rest from reference TRBV5-1 and TRBJ1-3): KAGVTQTPRYLIKTRGQQVTLSCSPISGHRSVSWYQQTPGQGLQFLFEYFSETQRNKGNFPGRFSGRQFSNSRSEMNVSTLELGDSALYLCASSLTGQRTSGNTIYFGEGSWLTVV.